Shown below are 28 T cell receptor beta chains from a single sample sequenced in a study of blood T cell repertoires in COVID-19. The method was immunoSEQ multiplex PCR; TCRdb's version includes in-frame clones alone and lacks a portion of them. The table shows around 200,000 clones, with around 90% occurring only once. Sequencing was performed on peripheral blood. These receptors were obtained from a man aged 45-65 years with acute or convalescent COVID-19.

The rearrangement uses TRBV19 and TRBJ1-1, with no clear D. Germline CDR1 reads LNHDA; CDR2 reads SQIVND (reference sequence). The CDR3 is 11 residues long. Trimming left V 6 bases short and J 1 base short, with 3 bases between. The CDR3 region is CASSGNTEAFF. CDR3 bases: TGTGCCAGTAGCGGGAACACTGAAGCTTTCTTT.

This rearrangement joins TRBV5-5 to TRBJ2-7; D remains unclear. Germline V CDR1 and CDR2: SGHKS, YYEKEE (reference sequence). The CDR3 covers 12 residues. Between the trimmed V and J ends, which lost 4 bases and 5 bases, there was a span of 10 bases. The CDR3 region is CASSRTVDEQYV. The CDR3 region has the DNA TGTGCCAGCAGCCGTACAGTTGACGAGCAGTACGTC.

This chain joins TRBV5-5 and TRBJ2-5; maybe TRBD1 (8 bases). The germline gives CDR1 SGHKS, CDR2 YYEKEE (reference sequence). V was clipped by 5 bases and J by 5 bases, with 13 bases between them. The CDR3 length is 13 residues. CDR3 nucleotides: TGTGCCAGCAGACACAGGGGGGGCGAGACCCAGTACTTC. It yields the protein CASRHRGGETQYF.

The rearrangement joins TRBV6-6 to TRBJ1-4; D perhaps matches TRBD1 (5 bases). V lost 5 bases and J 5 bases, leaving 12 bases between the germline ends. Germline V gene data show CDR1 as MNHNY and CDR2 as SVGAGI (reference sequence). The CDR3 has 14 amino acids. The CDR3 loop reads CASSLGVSNEKLFF. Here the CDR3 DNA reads TGTGCCAGCAGTCTAGGGGTGTCCAATGAAAAACTGTTTTTT.

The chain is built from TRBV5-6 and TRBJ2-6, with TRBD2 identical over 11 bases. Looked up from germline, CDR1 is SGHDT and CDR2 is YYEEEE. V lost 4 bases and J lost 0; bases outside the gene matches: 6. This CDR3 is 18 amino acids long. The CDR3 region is CASSSGTSGASGANVLTF. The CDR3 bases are TGTGCCAGCAGCAGCGGGACTAGCGGAGCCTCTGGGGCCAACGTCCTGACTTTC.

CDR3 in DNA: TGTGCCAGTAGTACGCCCGGACAGGCCGCCTACGAGCAGTACTTC. It codes for CASSTPGQAAYEQYF. The V call is TRBV19, the J call TRBJ2-7; TRBD1 matches 7 bases. The germline gives CDR1 LNHDA, CDR2 SQIVND (reference sequence). CDR3 length: 15 residues. V gave up 4 bases and J gave up 2 bases; unmatched junction bases: 8.

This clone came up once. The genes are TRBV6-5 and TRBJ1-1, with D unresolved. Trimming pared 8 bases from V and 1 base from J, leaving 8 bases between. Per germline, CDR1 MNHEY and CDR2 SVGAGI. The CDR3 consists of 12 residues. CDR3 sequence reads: CASLSGNTEAFF. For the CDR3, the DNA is TGTGCCAGCCTGAGCGGGAACACTGAAGCTTTCTTT.

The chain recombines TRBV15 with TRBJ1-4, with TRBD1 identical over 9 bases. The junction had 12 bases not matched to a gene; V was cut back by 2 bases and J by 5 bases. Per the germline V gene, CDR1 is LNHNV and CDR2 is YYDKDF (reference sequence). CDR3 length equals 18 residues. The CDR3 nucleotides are TGTGCCACCAGCAGAAAACTAGGACAGGGGTGGGCGAATGAAAAACTGTTTTTT. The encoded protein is CATSRKLGQGWANEKLFF.

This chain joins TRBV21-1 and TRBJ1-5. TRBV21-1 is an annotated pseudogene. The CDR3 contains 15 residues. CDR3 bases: TGTGCCACAGTACTACAGGTGGGGACTAATCAGCCCCAGCATTTT. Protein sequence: CATVLQVGTNQPQHF.

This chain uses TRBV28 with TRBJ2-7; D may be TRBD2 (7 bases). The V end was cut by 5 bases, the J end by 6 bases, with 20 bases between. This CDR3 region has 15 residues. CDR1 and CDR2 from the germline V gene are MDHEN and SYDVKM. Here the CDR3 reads CASSKQGGVGAEQYV. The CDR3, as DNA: TGTGCCAGCAGTAAACAAGGGGGGGTTGGGGCCGAGCAGTACGTC.

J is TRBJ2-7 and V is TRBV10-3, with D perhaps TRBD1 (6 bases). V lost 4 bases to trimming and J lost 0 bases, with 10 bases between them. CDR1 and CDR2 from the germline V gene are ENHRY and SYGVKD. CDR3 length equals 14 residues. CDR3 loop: CAISAGQNSYEQYF. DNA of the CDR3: TGTGCCATCAGTGCGGGACAAAACTCCTACGAGCAGTACTTC.

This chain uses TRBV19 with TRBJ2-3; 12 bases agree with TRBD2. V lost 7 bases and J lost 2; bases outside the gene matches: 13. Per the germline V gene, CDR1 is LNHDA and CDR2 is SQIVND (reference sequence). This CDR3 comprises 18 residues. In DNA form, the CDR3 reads TGTGCCAGTAAGCCATTTCGGACTAGCGGGGACCTCACAGATACGCAGTATTTT. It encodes CASKPFRTSGDLTDTQYF.

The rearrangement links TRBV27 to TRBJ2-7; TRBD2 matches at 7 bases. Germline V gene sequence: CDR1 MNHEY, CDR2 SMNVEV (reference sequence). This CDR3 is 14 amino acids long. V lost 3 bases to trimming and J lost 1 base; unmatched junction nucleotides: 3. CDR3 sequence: CASSLREHSYEQYF. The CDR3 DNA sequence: TGTGCCAGCAGTTTGCGGGAGCATTCCTACGAGCAGTACTTC.

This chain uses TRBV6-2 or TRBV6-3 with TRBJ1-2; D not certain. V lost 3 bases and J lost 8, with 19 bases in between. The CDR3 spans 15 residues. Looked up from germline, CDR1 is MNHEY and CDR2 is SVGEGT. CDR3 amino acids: CASSYSVPAIEGYTF. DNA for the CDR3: TGTGCCAGCAGTTATTCGGTACCCGCCATAGAGGGCTACACCTTC.

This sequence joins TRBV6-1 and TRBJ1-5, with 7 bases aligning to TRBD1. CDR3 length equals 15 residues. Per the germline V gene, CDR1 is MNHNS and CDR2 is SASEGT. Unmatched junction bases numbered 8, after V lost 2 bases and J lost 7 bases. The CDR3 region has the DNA TGTGCCAGCAGTGAATTGGGACAGTCGGGGCAGCCCCAGCATTTT. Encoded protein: CASSELGQSGQPQHF.

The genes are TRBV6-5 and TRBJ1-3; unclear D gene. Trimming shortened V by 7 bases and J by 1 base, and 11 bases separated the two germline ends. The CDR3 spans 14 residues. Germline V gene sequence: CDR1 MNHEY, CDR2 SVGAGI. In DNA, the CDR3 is TGTGCCAGCACCTACGGAGAATCTGGAAACACCATATATTTT. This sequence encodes CASTYGESGNTIYF.

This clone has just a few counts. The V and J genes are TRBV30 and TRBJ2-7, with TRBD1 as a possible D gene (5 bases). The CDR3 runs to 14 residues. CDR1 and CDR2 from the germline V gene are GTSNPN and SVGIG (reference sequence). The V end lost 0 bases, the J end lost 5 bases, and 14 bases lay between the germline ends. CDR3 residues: CAWSVPSRAHEQYF. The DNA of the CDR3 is TGTGCCTGGAGTGTACCCTCCAGGGCCCACGAGCAGTACTTC.

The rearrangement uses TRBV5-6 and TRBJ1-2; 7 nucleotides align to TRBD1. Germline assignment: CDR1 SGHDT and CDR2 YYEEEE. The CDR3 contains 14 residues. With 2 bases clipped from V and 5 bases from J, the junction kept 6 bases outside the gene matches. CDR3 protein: CASSFATGTYGYTF. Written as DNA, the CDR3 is TGTGCCAGCAGCTTCGCGACAGGGACGTATGGCTACACCTTC. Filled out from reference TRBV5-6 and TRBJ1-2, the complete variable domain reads DAGVTQSPTHLIKTRGQQVTLRCSPKSGHDTVSWYQQALGQGPQFIFQYYEEEERQRGNFPDRFSGHQFPNYSSELNVNALLLGDSALYLCASSFATGTYGYTFGSGTRLTVV.

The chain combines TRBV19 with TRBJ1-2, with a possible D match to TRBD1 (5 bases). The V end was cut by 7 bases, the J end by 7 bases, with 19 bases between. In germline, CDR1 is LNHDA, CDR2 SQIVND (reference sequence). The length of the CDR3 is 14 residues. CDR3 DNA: TGTGCCAGTACTCAACAGGAAGTCGTTGGTGGCTACACCTTC. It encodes CASTQQEVVGGYTF.

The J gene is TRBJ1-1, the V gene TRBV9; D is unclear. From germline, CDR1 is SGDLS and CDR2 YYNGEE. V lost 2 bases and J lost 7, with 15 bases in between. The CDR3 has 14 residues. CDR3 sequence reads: CASSVSVRSIEAFF. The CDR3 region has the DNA TGTGCCAGCAGCGTTAGTGTCCGGTCCATTGAAGCTTTCTTT.

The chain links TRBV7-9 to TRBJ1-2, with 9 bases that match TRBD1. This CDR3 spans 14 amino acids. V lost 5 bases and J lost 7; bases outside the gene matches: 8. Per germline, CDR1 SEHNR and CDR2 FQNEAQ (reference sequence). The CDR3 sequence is CASSPIWDRAGYTF. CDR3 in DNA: TGTGCCAGCAGCCCCATCTGGGACAGGGCTGGCTACACCTTC.

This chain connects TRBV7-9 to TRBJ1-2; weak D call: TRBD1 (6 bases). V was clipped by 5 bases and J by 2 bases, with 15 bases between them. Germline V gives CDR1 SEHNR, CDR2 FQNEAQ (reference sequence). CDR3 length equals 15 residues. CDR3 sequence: CASSEVNGQNYGYTF. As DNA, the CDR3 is TGTGCCAGCAGCGAAGTTAACGGACAGAACTATGGCTACACCTTC. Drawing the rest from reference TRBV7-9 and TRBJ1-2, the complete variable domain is DTGVSQNPRHKITKRGQNVTFRCDPISEHNRLYWYRQTLGQGPEFLTYFQNEAQLEKSRLLSDRFSAERPKGSFSTLEIQRTEQGDSAMYLCASSEVNGQNYGYTFGSGTRLTVV.

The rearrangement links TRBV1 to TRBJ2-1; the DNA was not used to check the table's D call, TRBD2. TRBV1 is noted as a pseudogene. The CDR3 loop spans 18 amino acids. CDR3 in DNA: TGCACCAGCAGCCAAGTACTGACGGGGGGGTTTTTTTGCAATGAGCAGTTCTTC. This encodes CTSSQVLTGGFFCNEQFF.

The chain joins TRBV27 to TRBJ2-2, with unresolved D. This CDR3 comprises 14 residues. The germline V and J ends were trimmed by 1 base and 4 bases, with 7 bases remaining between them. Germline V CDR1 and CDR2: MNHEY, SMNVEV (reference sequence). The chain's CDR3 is CASSLYPSTGELFF. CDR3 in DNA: TGTGCCAGCAGTTTATATCCGAGCACCGGGGAGCTGTTTTTT.

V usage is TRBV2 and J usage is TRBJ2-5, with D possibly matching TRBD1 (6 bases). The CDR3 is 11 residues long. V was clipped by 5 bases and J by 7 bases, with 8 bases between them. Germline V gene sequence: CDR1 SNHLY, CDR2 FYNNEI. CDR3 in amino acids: CASSLGGTQYF. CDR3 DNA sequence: TGTGCCAGCAGTCTAGGGGGGACCCAGTACTTC.

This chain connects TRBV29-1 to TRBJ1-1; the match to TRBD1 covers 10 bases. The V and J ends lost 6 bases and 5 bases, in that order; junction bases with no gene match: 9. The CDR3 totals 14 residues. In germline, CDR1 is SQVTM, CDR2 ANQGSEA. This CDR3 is CSVLTWDRGTEAFF. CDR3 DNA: TGCAGCGTCCTAACGTGGGACAGGGGAACTGAAGCTTTCTTT.

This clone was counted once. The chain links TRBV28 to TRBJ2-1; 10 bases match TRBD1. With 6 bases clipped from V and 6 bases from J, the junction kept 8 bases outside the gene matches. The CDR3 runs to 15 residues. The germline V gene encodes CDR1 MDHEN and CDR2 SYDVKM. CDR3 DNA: TGTGCCAGCAGCCGCCGGGACAGGGGATTCAATGAGCAGTTCTTC. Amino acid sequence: CASSRRDRGFNEQFF.

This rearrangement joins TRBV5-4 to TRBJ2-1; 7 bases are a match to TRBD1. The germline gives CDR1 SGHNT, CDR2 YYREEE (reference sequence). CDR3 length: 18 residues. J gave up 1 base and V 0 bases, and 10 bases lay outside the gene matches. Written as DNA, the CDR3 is TGTGCCAGCAGCTTGGTTCGGGACAGCATCTTTTCCTACAATGAGCAGTTCTTC. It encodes CASSLVRDSIFSYNEQFF.